The 8 T cell receptor beta chains reported below all come from one sample, sequenced in a study of blood T cell repertoires in COVID-19. Using immunoSEQ multiplex PCR, the repertoire was profiled, and TCRdb retains in-frame clones only, with some absent. Of around 140,000 clones in the sample, about 86% are singletons; the top ten hold more than 1.5%. The sequenced sample consisted of peripheral blood. These receptors came from a woman aged 60 to 75 with acute or convalescent COVID-19.

This rearrangement joins TRBV28 to TRBJ1-2; 8 nucleotides align to TRBD1. Looked up from germline, CDR1 is MDHEN and CDR2 is SYDVKM. V was clipped by 2 bases and J by 6 bases; unmatched bases: 5. The CDR3 length is 14 residues. DNA of the CDR3: TGTGCCAGCAGTTTACTCTCGACAGGGGATGGCTACACCTTC. Protein: CASSLLSTGDGYTF.

This chain joins TRBV6-6 and TRBJ2-1; 10 nucleotides agree with TRBD2. Germline values: CDR1 MNHNY, CDR2 SVGAGI (reference sequence). V lost 8 bases and J lost 6; bases outside the gene matches: 7. The CDR3 length is 14 residues. CDR3 bases: TGTGCCAGCCAGAGACTAGCGGGTTTCAATGAGCAGTTCTTC. Its protein is CASQRLAGFNEQFF.

This chain links TRBV7-9 with TRBJ1-3; tentative D call: TRBD1 (6 bases). Germline V lookup: CDR1 SEHNR, CDR2 FQNEAQ (reference sequence). The CDR3 consists of 17 residues. V was cut by 3 bases and J by 0 bases, with 15 bases left in between. The CDR3 here is CASSFPGGHSSGNTIYF. DNA for the CDR3: TGTGCCAGCAGCTTTCCGGGGGGACATAGCTCTGGAAACACCATATATTTT.

The chain employs TRBV12-3 or TRBV12-4 and TRBJ2-5; D is uncertain. The CDR3 runs 11 residues. Trimming removed 6 bases at V and 2 bases at J, with 4 bases between. CDR3 nucleotide sequence: TGTGCCAGCAGCCTACAAGAGACCCAGTACTTC. Translation: CASSLQETQYF.

This chain joins TRBV3-1 (or the pseudogene TRBV3-2) and TRBJ1-5, with D possibly matching TRBD1 (6 bases). Trimming pared 4 bases from V and 2 bases from J, leaving 12 bases between. Germline CDR1 reads LGHDT; CDR2 reads YNNKEL (reference sequence). The CDR3 consists of 15 residues. In DNA, the CDR3 is TGTGCCAGCAGCCGGGGGCGGGGGGGCAATCAGCCCCAGCATTTT. Protein sequence: CASSRGRGGNQPQHF.

The chain uses TRBV4-2 and TRBJ2-4; TRBD2 is a possible D gene (7 bases). Trimming took 0 bases from V and 1 from J, leaving 16 bases between them. Germline lookup yields CDR1 LGHNA and CDR2 YNFKEQ. This CDR3 contains 18 residues. The DNA of the CDR3 is TGTGCCAGCAGCCAAGATCTGGGGGGGCGGTGGGCCAAAAACATTCAGTACTTC. Protein: CASSQDLGGRWAKNIQYF.

This clone has a single count. The gene calls are TRBV11-2 and TRBJ1-1; D is ambiguous. The ends were cut back, 7 bases at V and 1 base at J, with 10 bases in the middle. This CDR3 has 13 residues. Looked up from germline, CDR1 is SGHAT and CDR2 is FQNNGV. The CDR3 DNA sequence: TGTGCCAGCACCTTCCAGGAGAACACTGAAGCTTTCTTT. It encodes CASTFQENTEAFF.

V usage is TRBV2 and J usage is TRBJ2-5; TRBD2 is a possible D gene (6 bases). Deletions cut 9 bases from V and 4 bases from J, with 9 bases between. The CDR3 spans 11 residues. Germline V gene data show CDR1 as SNHLY and CDR2 as FYNNEI. The CDR3 nucleotides are TGTGCCAGGAAGGAGGGAGAGACCCAGTACTTC. Protein sequence: CARKEGETQYF. The whole variable domain, remainder taken from reference TRBV2 and TRBJ2-5, is EPEVTQTPSHQVTQMGQEVILRCVPISNHLYFYWYRQILGQKVEFLVSFYNNEISEKSEIFDDQFSVERPDGSNFTLKIRSTKLEDSAMYFCARKEGETQYFGPGTRLLVL.